These T cell receptor beta chains were read from a single sample in a study of T-cell reconstitution after alpha-beta-depleted transplantation in children. TCRdb fed the PCR reads into MiXCR, producing one record per CDR3 protein. The table includes almost 600,000 distinct CDR3 sequences, around 27% detected once. Specimen: PBMCs, collected before TCRalphabeta/CD19-depleted stem cell transplant. These TCRs come from a boy younger than two with Wiskott-Aldrich syndrome, due to receive a stem cell transplant. Both conserved end residues are part of each CDR3. The order of the fields is J gene, clone size, D gene, V gene, CDR3 DNA, CDR3 protein. D genes are given only for firm matches. The size of a clone is reported for some rows only, either as once, few or many, or as a class for expanded clones.

j_call: TRBJ2-7; clone_size: NA; d_call: NA; v_call: TRBV10-2; cdr3_nt: TGCGCCAGCAGTGAGCGCGGCGAGCAGTACTTC; cdr3_aa: CASSERGEQYF
j_call: TRBJ1-5; clone_size: NA; d_call: NA; v_call: TRBV7-9; cdr3_nt: TGTGCCAGCAGCGCGGACAGTGAGAATCAGCCCCAGCATTTT; cdr3_aa: CASSADSENQPQHF
j_call: TRBJ2-3; clone_size: NA; d_call: TRBD2; v_call: TRBV20-1; cdr3_nt: TGCAGTGCTGTAACTAGCGGGAGAAAGACAGATACGCAGTATTTT; cdr3_aa: CSAVTSGRKTDTQYF
j_call: TRBJ2-3; clone_size: NA; d_call: NA; v_call: TRBV6-4; cdr3_nt: TGTGCCAGCAGTGTCGTTCTAGGGGCGAGCGTCGATACGCAGTATTTT; cdr3_aa: CASSVVLGASVDTQYF
j_call: TRBJ2-1; clone_size: many; d_call: TRBD2; v_call: TRBV27; cdr3_nt: TGTGCCAGCAGTTGGGCGGGGGATTACAATGAGCAGTTCTTC; cdr3_aa: CASSWAGDYNEQFF
j_call: TRBJ2-7; clone_size: few; d_call: NA; v_call: TRBV27; cdr3_nt: TGTGCCAGCAGTCTACAGGGAGGGGGCTACGAGCAGTACTTC; cdr3_aa: CASSLQGGGYEQYF
j_call: TRBJ1-1; clone_size: few; d_call: NA; v_call: TRBV20-1; cdr3_nt: TGCAGTGCTAGAGACATAACAGGGACTTACGCTGAAGCTTTCTTT; cdr3_aa: CSARDITGTYAEAFF
j_call: TRBJ2-3; clone_size: once; d_call: TRBD2; v_call: TRBV7-2; cdr3_nt: TGTGCCAGCAGCTTATGGGCGGGAGTCGTACCAGATACGCAGTATTTT; cdr3_aa: CASSLWAGVVPDTQYF
j_call: TRBJ2-2; clone_size: few; d_call: TRBD2; v_call: TRBV20-1; cdr3_nt: TGCAGTGCTAGACCGAGCGGGAGTTGGACCGGGGAGCTGTTTTTT; cdr3_aa: CSARPSGSWTGELFF
j_call: TRBJ2-2; clone_size: few; d_call: TRBD1; v_call: TRBV5-1; cdr3_nt: TGCGCCAGCAGCGTCCGGGACAGTAACACCGGGGAGCTGTTTTTT; cdr3_aa: CASSVRDSNTGELFF
j_call: TRBJ1-1; clone_size: NA; d_call: NA; v_call: TRBV21-1; cdr3_nt: TGTGCCAGCAGCAAAGAAGAAACAGCAGCTTTCTTT; cdr3_aa: CASSKEETAAFF
j_call: TRBJ1-2; clone_size: once; d_call: NA; v_call: TRBV25-1; cdr3_nt: TGTGCCAGCCGGCGGGCAGGCTATGGCTACACCTTC; cdr3_aa: CASRRAGYGYTF
j_call: TRBJ2-1; clone_size: NA; d_call: NA; v_call: TRBV28; cdr3_nt: TGTGCCAGCAGTTCCCCAGACTACAATGAGCAGTTCTTC; cdr3_aa: CASSSPDYNEQFF
j_call: TRBJ1-4; clone_size: NA; d_call: NA; v_call: TRBV10-3; cdr3_nt: TGTGCCATCAAAGCCTCGGGGAATGAAAAACTGTTTTTT; cdr3_aa: CAIKASGNEKLFF
j_call: TRBJ2-1; clone_size: few; d_call: TRBD1; v_call: TRBV27; cdr3_nt: TGTGCCAGCAGTTATGGGACAGGGGGCAAGTATGAGCAGTTCTTC; cdr3_aa: CASSYGTGGKYEQFF